The rows below give T cell receptor beta chains drawn from one sample of a study of blood T cell repertoires in COVID-19. Data came from immunoSEQ multiplex PCR; TCRdb stores just in-frame clones and leaves some out. The table has tens of thousands of clones, roughly 82% seen once. Sequencing used peripheral blood. The receptors were gathered from a human donor in a cohort sampled during active COVID-19. Each CDR3 is given with its conserved first and last residue. The D gene is left open where the match is weak. Clone size is given for some rows only: seen once, a few or many times, or a class if the clone is expanded.

J | D | V | size | DNA | CDR3
TRBJ1-2 | TRBD1 | TRBV6-5 | NA | TGTGCCAGCAGTTACTCGGGGGGGGGACAGGGCTATGGCTACACCTTC | CASSYSGGGQGYGYTF
TRBJ2-7 | TRBD1 | TRBV18 | NA | TGTGCCAGCTCACCACCGGGCAGGGGGTCCTACGAGCAGTACTTC | CASSPPGRGSYEQYF
TRBJ1-5 | TRBD1 | TRBV2 | NA | TGTGCCAGCAGAGGACAGGTCAATCAGCCCCAGCATTTT | CASRGQVNQPQHF
TRBJ2-5 | TRBD2 | TRBV25-1 | NA | TGTGCCAGCAGTGTCCTAGCGGCAAAGGGGGAGACCCAGTACTTC | CASSVLAAKGETQYF
TRBJ2-7 | NA | TRBV5-4 | once | TGTGCCAGCAGCCCAAGGGGGACCTCCTACGAGCAGTACTTC | CASSPRGTSYEQYF
TRBJ1-1 | TRBD1 | TRBV10-3 | few | TGTGCCATCAGGGACAGGGAAACGTTGAACACTGAAGCTTTCTTT | CAIRDRETLNTEAFF
TRBJ2-5 | TRBD1 | TRBV5-4 | NA | TGTGCCAGCAGCGTGGACAGGGGAGGAGAGACCCAGTACTTC | CASSVDRGGETQYF
TRBJ1-6 | NA | TRBV3-1/TRBV3-2 | NA | TGTGCCAGCAGCCCAGCCCCAGGGAGGAGCTCCTATAATTCACCCCTCCACTTT | CASSPAPGRSSYNSPLHF
TRBJ2-6 | TRBD1 | TRBV14 | NA | TGTGCCAGCAGCCATGTCCGGGACAGGGGCTTTGGGGCCAACGTCCTGACTTTC | CASSHVRDRGFGANVLTF
TRBJ2-2 | TRBD1 | TRBV18 | once | TGTGCCAGCTCACCACCATATGGCACAGGGGGGACCGGGGAGCTGTTTTTT | CASSPPYGTGGTGELFF
TRBJ2-1 | TRBD2 | TRBV10-3 | NA | TGTGCCATCAGTGACCACGGGACTAGCAATGAGCAGTTCTTC | CAISDHGTSNEQFF
TRBJ1-1 | TRBD1 | TRBV5-1 | NA | TGCGCCAGCAGCTCCTCCGGGACAGGGTGGACTGAAGCTTTCTTT | CASSSSGTGWTEAFF
TRBJ2-7 | TRBD1 | TRBV24-1 | few | TGTGCCACCAGTGACCCTCGGGACAGGCCCTACGAGCAGTACTTC | CATSDPRDRPYEQYF
TRBJ2-1 | TRBD2 | TRBV7-2 | NA | TGTGCCAGCAGCCACGGGGGGGCCAAGCAGTTCTTC | CASSHGGAKQFF
TRBJ1-1 | NA | TRBV11-3 | NA | TGTGCAAGCACAGGGATCGACACTGAAGCTTTCTTT | CASTGIDTEAFF
TRBJ2-7 | NA | TRBV7-2 | NA | TGTGCCAGCAGACCTAATTACGGTATCCCCGGCGAGCAGTACTTC | CASRPNYGIPGEQYF
TRBJ2-7 | NA | TRBV11-3 | once | TGTGCCAGCAGCTCGGGACTGGCGATGGGCTACGAGCAGTACTTC | CASSSGLAMGYEQYF
TRBJ1-2 | NA | TRBV7-9 | NA | TGTGCCAGCAGCACGACATTTCCCTACTTC | CASSTTFPYF
TRBJ2-6 | TRBD1 | TRBV5-1 | NA | TGCGCCAGCAAGGGACAGGGGGCCTCTGGGGCCAACGTCCTGACTTTC | CASKGQGASGANVLTF
TRBJ2-7 | TRBD2 | TRBV19 | NA | TGTGCCAGTAGCACGGGACTAGCGGGCGAGCAGTACTTC | CASSTGLAGEQYF
TRBJ2-3 | NA | TRBV5-4 | NA | TGTGCCAGCAGCTTGGACAGGTACACAGATACGCAGTATTTT | CASSLDRYTDTQYF
TRBJ1-1 | TRBD1 | TRBV11-3 | NA | TGTGCCAGCAGCTTAGGTTTAGTGACAGGGATCACTGAAGCTTTCTTT | CASSLGLVTGITEAFF
TRBJ1-2 | NA | TRBV5-6 | NA | TGTGCCAGCAGCTTGGCGACGGGACACAACTATGGCTACACCTTC | CASSLATGHNYGYTF
TRBJ1-2 | NA | TRBV2 | NA | TGTGCCAGCAGTGAAGAGCAGGGCATAGGCTACACCTTC | CASSEEQGIGYTF
TRBJ2-1 | TRBD2 | TRBV6-5 | NA | TGTGCCAGCTCCGCTAGCGGGCAATACAATGAGCAGTTCTTC | CASSASGQYNEQFF
TRBJ1-4 | TRBD1 | TRBV29-1 | NA | TGCAGCGTTGCCAGGGGGGCTAATGAAAAACTGTTTTTT | CSVARGANEKLFF
TRBJ2-3 | TRBD2 | TRBV5-4 | few | TGTGCCAGCAGCTTGGCGCCTAGCGGGAGGAGGGCAGATACGCAGTATTTT | CASSLAPSGRRADTQYF
TRBJ2-1 | TRBD1 | TRBV19 | NA | TGTGCCAGTAGTTCACAGGGGGCATCCTACAATGAGCAGTTCTTC | CASSSQGASYNEQFF
TRBJ2-7 | NA | TRBV10-2 | NA | TGCGCCAGCATAGGAGGATTCGCCTACGAGCAGTACTTC | CASIGGFAYEQYF
TRBJ2-1 | TRBD2 | TRBV7-2 | NA | TGTGCCAGCAGCGACCCCACCGGGACTAGCGGGAGCTCCTACAATGAGCAGTTCTTC | CASSDPTGTSGSSYNEQFF
TRBJ1-1 | TRBD1 | TRBV4-2 | NA | TGTGCCAGCAGCCAAGGCCGGGACAGGGGCACTGAAGCTTTCTTT | CASSQGRDRGTEAFF
TRBJ1-4 | TRBD1 | TRBV25-1 | few | TGTGCCAGCAGTACCCTCGGGACAGGGATTAATGAAAAACTGTTTTTT | CASSTLGTGINEKLFF
TRBJ1-5 | NA | TRBV7-2 | NA | TGTGCCAGCAGCTTAGAACAGGGTAATCAGCCCCAGCATTTT | CASSLEQGNQPQHF
TRBJ2-3 | NA | TRBV5-1 | NA | TGCGCCAGCAGCTACTCCGGGGAGACCGGCACAGATACGCAGTATTTT | CASSYSGETGTDTQYF
TRBJ1-2 | TRBD1 | TRBV27 | NA | TGTGCCTCATCCGTACAGGGGTATAAAGGCTACACCTTC | CASSVQGYKGYTF
TRBJ2-7 | NA | TRBV28 | NA | TGTGCCAGCAGTACCCGTATGTACACCTACGAGCAGTACTTC | CASSTRMYTYEQYF
TRBJ2-3 | NA | TRBV7-9 | NA | TGTGCCAGCAGCTTAGAGCTTGGGACAGCGGGTACAGATACGCAGTATTTT | CASSLELGTAGTDTQYF
TRBJ1-3 | NA | TRBV3-1/TRBV3-2 | NA | TGTGCCAGCAGACCAGGGTCCGGAAACACCATATATTTT | CASRPGSGNTIYF
TRBJ2-7 | TRBD2 | TRBV19 | NA | TGTGCCAGTAGTGTGACTAGCGTGGTCTACGAGCAGTACTTC | CASSVTSVVYEQYF
TRBJ1-5 | TRBD1 | TRBV5-1 | few | TGCGCCAGCAGCCCGACAGGGTATGATCAGCCCCAGCATTTT | CASSPTGYDQPQHF
TRBJ2-7 | TRBD1 | TRBV5-4 | NA | TGTGCCAGCAGCCTAGGGGGCCGGAACGAGCAGTACTTC | CASSLGGRNEQYF
TRBJ2-7 | TRBD2 | TRBV20-1 | NA | TGCAGTGCTAGGAGCGGGAGCGAGCAGTACTTC | CSARSGSEQYF
TRBJ2-3 | TRBD1 | TRBV27 | NA | TGTGCCAGCAGTCCCGGGGACAGGGTTCAGTATTTT | CASSPGDRVQYF